The next 24 T cell receptor beta chains were all read from a single sample in a study of cytomegalovirus exposure and HLA in healthy donors. This PCR relied on a set of 60 Vbeta primers and 13 Jbeta primers. TCRdb's table, derived via immunoSEQ multiplex PCR, lists solely in-frame clones and lacks some. The sample holds 20,000 to 25,000 clones; over 65% are singletons and the top ten take 7% to 9%. Material for sequencing was PBMCs. The receptor set was obtained from a man aged 55 to 70 in good health and CMV-seronegative.

The chain joins TRBV19 to TRBJ1-2; D perhaps matches TRBD1 (5 bases). CDR3 length: 18 amino acids. Per germline, CDR1 LNHDA and CDR2 SQIVND (reference sequence). Trimming took off 7 bases at V and 8 bases at J, with 32 bases between the two ends. The CDR3 loop reads CASKLRTGFPSWSEGYTF. CDR3 bases: TGTGCCAGTAAACTTCGCACAGGCTTTCCCTCATGGTCGGAAGGCTACACCTTC. Complete variable domain (other parts from reference TRBV19 and TRBJ1-2): DGGITQSPKYLFRKEGQNVTLSCEQNLNHDAMYWYRQDPGQGLRLIYYSQIVNDFQKGDIAEGYSVSREKKESFPLTVTSAQKNPTAFYLCASKLRTGFPSWSEGYTFGSGTRLTVV.

Only a few counts were recorded for this clone. V is TRBV4-1 and J is TRBJ1-1; D is possibly TRBD1 (6 bases). The CDR3 runs to 14 residues. The ends were cut back, 3 bases at V and 7 bases at J, with 15 bases in the middle. Per the germline V gene, CDR1 is MGHRA and CDR2 is YSYEKL. CDR3 DNA: TGCGCCAGCAGCCATCCAGGACAGTCCGGTGAAGCTTTCTTT. Residues: CASSHPGQSGEAFF.

The chain recombines TRBV25-1 with TRBJ1-6; D is possibly TRBD1 (6 bases). The CDR3 contains 14 residues. The germline V gene encodes CDR1 MGHDK and CDR2 SYGVNS. Trimming removed 10 bases at V and 6 bases at J, with 16 bases between. The CDR3 protein is CANSWGGTNSPLHF. CDR3 in DNA: TGTGCCAACAGCTGGGGGGGCACTAATTCACCCCTCCACTTT.

With respect to this clone: The junction shows a germline mismatch at one end, possibly a read error. This rearrangement joins TRBV15 to TRBJ2-7; D may match TRBD1 or TRBD2 (5 bases each). The CDR3 has 13 amino acids. The V gene's germline CDR1 is LNHNV and CDR2 YYDKDF (reference sequence). The CDR3 sequence is CATRRGPQEEQYF. DNA of the CDR3: TGTGCCACCAGAAGAGGGCCACAGGAAGAGCAGTACTTC.

This clone has only a few counts. The J gene is TRBJ1-5, the V gene TRBV29-1; tentative D call: TRBD1 (6 bases). V shed 7 bases and J shed 0 bases, with 10 bases lying between them. In germline, CDR1 is SQVTM, CDR2 ANQGSEA. This CDR3 region has 13 residues. As DNA, the CDR3 is TGCAGCGCCCGGGGGGCTAGCAATCAGCCCCAGCATTTT. Its translation is CSARGASNQPQHF.

This rearrangement joins TRBV9 to TRBJ2-7, with 11 nucleotides matching TRBD2. The germline gives CDR1 SGDLS, CDR2 YYNGEE. The CDR3 consists of 14 residues. J lost 7 bases, V lost 2 bases, and 5 bases had no gene match. The CDR3 protein is CASSVLAGGGEQYF. CDR3 DNA: TGTGCCAGCAGCGTTCTAGCGGGGGGTGGTGAGCAGTACTTC.

This clone was counted a few times. The CDR3 is CSVRGGNTEAFF. In nucleotides, the CDR3 is TGCAGCGTCCGGGGGGGGAACACTGAAGCTTTCTTT. The rearrangement joins TRBV29-1 to TRBJ1-1; possibly TRBD1 for D (5 bases). The CDR3 is made up of 12 amino acids. Looked up from germline, CDR1 is SQVTM and CDR2 is ANQGSEA. Trimming took off 6 bases at V and 1 base at J, with 9 bases between the two ends.

This clone has just a few counts. The chain links TRBV7-9 to TRBJ1-5; D gene uncertain. Per the germline V gene, CDR1 is SEHNR and CDR2 is FQNEAQ (reference sequence). V lost 1 base and J lost 1, with 5 bases in between. The CDR3 sequence is 14 residues long. Here the CDR3 reads CASSLEQSNQPQHF. The CDR3, as DNA: TGTGCCAGCAGCTTAGAACAGAGCAATCAGCCCCAGCATTTT.

This chain connects TRBV14 to TRBJ1-1; 7 bases map to TRBD1. Trimming cost V 4 bases and J 4 bases; bases outside gene matches: 6. The germline CDR1 and CDR2 sequences are SGHDN and FVKESK. The CDR3 covers 14 residues. The CDR3 region has the DNA TGTGCCAGCAGCCGAGATAGGGGGCGCACTGAAGCTTTCTTT. Protein: CASSRDRGRTEAFF.

The V gene is TRBV27, the J gene TRBJ2-1, with 10 bases that match TRBD2. The V segment lost 2 bases and the J segment 4 bases; nucleotides outside the gene matches: 5. Germline V gives CDR1 MNHEY, CDR2 SMNVEV (reference sequence). The CDR3 contains 16 residues. CDR3 loop: CASSLRGLASYNEQFF. Written as DNA, the CDR3 is TGTGCCAGCAGTTTAAGGGGACTAGCGTCATACAATGAGCAGTTCTTC.

The chain recombines TRBV5-1 with TRBJ2-5; 7 bases agree with TRBD1. The CDR3 totals 13 residues. Trimming took 6 bases from V and 1 from J; bases not matched to a gene: 3. Germline loops: CDR1 SGHRS, CDR2 YFSETQ. CDR3 in amino acids: CASTGQSQETQYF. The CDR3 nucleotides are TGCGCCAGCACGGGACAGAGCCAAGAGACCCAGTACTTC.

This clone was counted a single time. V is TRBV7-9 and J is TRBJ2-5; tentative D call: TRBD1 (6 bases). This CDR3 has 14 amino acids. With 4 bases removed from V and 3 bases from J, the gap between germline ends came to 12 bases. Germline V gene sequence: CDR1 SEHNR, CDR2 FQNEAQ (reference sequence). Written as DNA, the CDR3 is TGTGCCAGCAGCTCGCAGGGGTTGGAAGAGACCCAGTACTTC. It is translated as CASSSQGLEETQYF.

This sequence joins TRBV19 and TRBJ2-7, with D maybe TRBD1 (5 bases). Germline V gene data show CDR1 as LNHDA and CDR2 as SQIVND (reference sequence). Trimming left V 0 bases short and J 3 bases short, with 12 bases between. CDR3 length: 15 amino acids. The CDR3 sequence is CASSIDCDRNYEQYF. CDR3 nucleotide sequence: TGTGCCAGTAGTATAGACTGTGACAGAAACTACGAGCAGTACTTC.

The chain has TRBV5-4 and TRBJ1-2, with D uncertain. Trimming stripped 4 bases from V and 10 bases from J, with 14 bases between. CDR3 length: 12 residues. Germline V gene data show CDR1 as SGHNT and CDR2 as YYREEE (reference sequence). CDR3 sequence (DNA): TGTGCCAGCAGCGGGTTAGAGACTTACTACACCTTC. Protein product: CASSGLETYYTF. Full variable domain (outside the CDR3, taken from reference TRBV5-4 and TRBJ1-2): ETGVTQSPTHLIKTRGQQVTLRCSSQSGHNTVSWYQQALGQGPQFIFQYYREEENGRGNFPPRFSGLQFPNYSSELNVNALELDDSALYLCASSGLETYYTFGSGTRLTVV.

CDR3 sequence: CASSPGQGSWEAQYF. The CDR3 coding sequence is TGTGCCAGCAGCCCAGGACAGGGTAGCTGGGAGGCCCAGTACTTC. The gene calls are TRBV7-9 and TRBJ2-5, with 8 bases fitting TRBD1. Trimming cost V 5 bases and J 9 bases; bases outside gene matches: 14. The length of the CDR3 is 15 residues. The V gene's germline CDR1 is SEHNR and CDR2 FQNEAQ (reference sequence).

The CDR3 nucleotides read TGTGCCAGCAGCACTCGTAGGAGCTCCTACAATGAGCAGTTCTTC. Translation gives CASSTRRSSYNEQFF. The chain combines TRBV7-9 with TRBJ2-1; no reliable D call. Germline lookup yields CDR1 SEHNR and CDR2 FQNEAQ (reference sequence). Deletions cut 5 bases from V and 0 bases from J, with 11 bases between. The CDR3 extends over 15 amino acids.

The chain links TRBV6-6 to TRBJ2-7, with TRBD1 as a possible D gene (5 bases). The CDR3 runs to 14 residues. The germline CDR1 and CDR2 sequences are MNHNY and SVGAGI (reference sequence). The V and J ends lost 6 bases and 6 bases respectively, with 18 bases between them. CDR3 amino acids: CASRPLQDFGEQYF. In DNA, the CDR3 is TGTGCCAGCAGGCCATTACAGGATTTTGGCGAGCAGTACTTC.

Remarks on this clone: No DNA is shown, since the ends of the CDR3 on it are uncertain; the CDR3 is the one TCRdb lists. The chain joins TRBV6-5 to TRBJ1-5; TRBD1, the table's D call, lacks a check against the DNA. The germline gives CDR1 MNHEY, CDR2 SVGAGI. With termini counted, the CDR3 has 16 amino acids. Here the CDR3 reads CASSSSTGIGPRPQHF.

The CDR3 protein is CASSPRLAGGMRNTGELFF. For the CDR3, the DNA is TGTGCCAGCAGCCCCAGACTAGCGGGAGGAATGAGGAACACCGGGGAGCTGTTTTTT. The chain carries TRBV7-8 and TRBJ2-2, with 13 bases aligning to TRBD2. Trimming took 5 bases from V and 1 from J; bases not matched to a gene: 10. This CDR3 spans 19 amino acids. The germline V gene has CDR1 SGHVS and CDR2 FQNEAQ.

J is TRBJ2-2 and V is TRBV5-4, with D perhaps matching TRBD1 (5 bases). V was cut by 6 bases and J by 2 bases, with 11 bases left in between. This CDR3 comprises 14 residues. In germline, CDR1 is SGHNT, CDR2 YYREEE (reference sequence). CDR3 region: CASTPGLNTGELFF. In nucleotides, the CDR3 is TGTGCCAGCACCCCAGGGCTCAACACCGGGGAGCTGTTTTTT.

The genes are TRBV5-1 and TRBJ2-7; 10 positions agree with TRBD1. This CDR3 contains 15 residues. Trimming took 5 bases from V and 5 from J; bases not matched to a gene: 10. CDR1 and CDR2 from the germline V gene are SGHRS and YFSETQ. The DNA for the CDR3 is TGCGCCAGCAGGGGCCGGGGACAGGGGAGAGACGAGCAGTACTTC. Translating it yields CASRGRGQGRDEQYF.

This clone has only one observation. The V call is TRBV27, the J call TRBJ2-1; maybe TRBD2 (7 bases). Between the trimmed V and J ends, which lost 5 bases and 5 bases, there was a span of 22 bases. Germline values: CDR1 MNHEY, CDR2 SMNVEV (reference sequence). CDR3 length: 17 amino acids. CDR3 amino acids: CASSVGGGQYTNNEQFF. The CDR3 coding sequence is TGTGCCAGCAGTGTAGGGGGGGGCCAATACACGAACAATGAGCAGTTCTTC.

This sequence joins TRBV4-2 and TRBJ2-1; 9 positions agree with TRBD2. Germline lookup yields CDR1 LGHNA and CDR2 YNFKEQ. The CDR3 is 15 residues long. The V gene end was trimmed by 2 bases and the J gene end by 2 bases; junction bases not matched to a gene: 1. The CDR3 region is CASSQPSGTYNEQFF. The DNA of the CDR3 is TGTGCCAGCAGCCAACCTAGCGGGACCTACAATGAGCAGTTCTTC.

The rearrangement links TRBV11-2 to TRBJ1-1; D gene unclear. The CDR3 contains 14 residues. With 3 bases removed from V and 0 bases from J, the gap between germline ends came to 8 bases. The germline V gene has CDR1 SGHAT and CDR2 FQNNGV. The DNA for the CDR3 is TGTGCCAGCAGCTTGGGCACCGTGAACACTGAAGCTTTCTTT. Its protein product is CASSLGTVNTEAFF.